This is a list of T cell receptor beta chains from one sample in a study of beta chain features in type 1 diabetes. The protocol was immunoSEQ multiplex PCR, while the TCRdb copy is restricted to in-frame clones and leaves out a portion. The sample lists 500,000 to 850,000 clones; over 11% were seen once. The sample comprised naive CD4+ T cells from blood. The receptor set was obtained from a man younger than 35 with type 1 diabetes. Each CDR3 is given without its conserved first and last residue. Fields, in order: V gene, J gene, CDR3 protein.

>TRBV11-2|TRBJ2-2
ASSLFRGDPGELF
>TRBV19|TRBJ1-2
ASRPPGTAWNYGYT
>TRBV29-1|TRBJ2-5
SVVWVSETQY
>TRBV7-2|TRBJ1-1
ASSLARGTEAF
>TRBV2|TRBJ1-1
ASSEGRGMNTEAF
>TRBV7-2|TRBJ2-7
ASSSGLAGTYEQY
>TRBV2|TRBJ2-7
ASSQGLISYEQY
>TRBV30|TRBJ2-3
AWSARSTDTQY
>TRBV29-1|TRBJ2-7
SAAQGAYEQY
>TRBV13|TRBJ2-1
ASSLGPYKSSYNEQF
>TRBV10-3|TRBJ2-3
AIRTGGPSTDTQY
>TRBV29-1|TRBJ1-3
SVGDSSGNTIY
>TRBV2|TRBJ2-7
ASRADRSSYEQY
>TRBV18|TRBJ2-3
ASSPRDTQY
>TRBV30|TRBJ1-1
AWETRAGSTEAF
>TRBV5-1|TRBJ2-7
ASSLAPGDEQY
>TRBV29-1|TRBJ1-2
SVVVASTGVPYGYT